Presented here are 13 T cell receptor beta chains from one specimen sequenced in a study of technical replicates of blood from a few donors. Clones were sequenced by immunoSEQ multiplex PCR, and TCRdb holds only the in-frame ones, with some missing. The table includes tens of thousands of clones, over 85% detected once. The sequenced sample was PBMCs. The receptors were sampled from a human donor in good health. Some clones in this sample may be carry-over from other donors' samples.

By proportion, this clone is medium-sized. DNA for the CDR3: TGCAGTGCGCGAGATGGAAACACCATATATTTT. As protein: CSARDGNTIYF. V usage is TRBV20-1 and J usage is TRBJ1-3; D is undetermined. V was trimmed by 6 bases and J by 3 bases, leaving 6 bases between them. This CDR3 has 11 residues. From germline, CDR1 is DFQATT and CDR2 SNEGSKA (reference sequence).

The chain carries TRBV4-3 and TRBJ2-6; no firm D call. Germline V gene data show CDR1 as LGHNA and CDR2 as YSLEER. With 3 bases removed from V and 3 bases from J, the gap between germline ends came to 15 bases. The CDR3 is 17 residues long. The CDR3 is CASSQEPERGGANVLTF. The DNA of the CDR3 is TGCGCCAGCAGCCAGGAACCCGAGCGTGGTGGGGCCAACGTCCTGACTTTC.

Only a few counts were recorded for this clone. This rearrangement joins TRBV6-1 to TRBJ1-4; D might be TRBD1 (5 bases). Germline lookup yields CDR1 MNHNS and CDR2 SASEGT. The CDR3 length is 14 residues. The V end was cut by 7 bases, the J end by 8 bases, with 17 bases between. CDR3 loop: CASIPGGEGEKLFF. CDR3 coding DNA: TGTGCCAGCATCCCGGGGGGGGAGGGGGAAAAACTGTTTTTT.

This clone was found once. The chain has TRBV30 and TRBJ2-3; 7 bases are shared with TRBD2. Trimming cost V 5 bases and J 4 bases; bases outside gene matches: 9. The CDR3 is made up of 14 amino acids. Germline V gene sequence: CDR1 GTSNPN, CDR2 SVGIG (reference sequence). CDR3 sequence: CAWAGGRVADTQYF. The CDR3 DNA reads TGTGCCTGGGCGGGTGGGAGGGTGGCAGATACGCAGTATTTT.

The chain links TRBV18 to TRBJ2-6; D gene unclear. The germline V and J ends were trimmed by 2 bases and 2 bases, with 7 bases remaining between them. The germline V gene encodes CDR1 KGHSH and CDR2 LQKENI. This CDR3 is built from 15 residues. CDR3 protein: CASSPGQTGANVLTF. Written as DNA, the CDR3 is TGTGCCAGCTCACCAGGGCAGACTGGGGCCAACGTCCTGACTTTC.

This sequence joins TRBV5-8 and TRBJ2-1, with D tentatively TRBD2 (6 bases). Between the trimmed V and J ends, which lost 0 bases and 4 bases, there was a span of 11 bases. This CDR3 is built from 15 residues. Germline CDR1 reads SGHTS; CDR2 reads YDEGEE. The CDR3 bases are TGTGCCAGCAGCTTGGCTAGGACTACGTACAATGAGCAGTTCTTC. Residues: CASSLARTTYNEQFF.

CDR3 nucleotides: TGCGCCAGCAGCTTATCAATGAGACAGGGGAGGAGGACTGAAGCTTTCTTT. This translates into CASSLSMRQGRRTEAFF. V and J are TRBV5-1 and TRBJ1-1; 8 bases match TRBD1. The CDR3 runs to 17 residues. After removal of 2 bases from V and 5 bases from J, the junction contained 14 bases not matched to a gene. Germline V gene data show CDR1 as SGHRS and CDR2 as YFSETQ.

The chain links TRBV6-9 to TRBJ2-2, with a weak D call TRBD1 (5 bases). The CDR3 length is 17 residues. V was cut by 1 base and J by 0 bases, with 12 bases left in between. CDR1 MNHGY and CDR2 SVAAGI come from the germline V gene. CDR3 amino acids: CASSYWYETANTGELFF. DNA for the CDR3: TGTGCCAGCAGTTATTGGTATGAGACAGCGAACACCGGGGAGCTGTTTTTT.

This sequence joins TRBV6-1 and TRBJ2-2, with D maybe TRBD2 (5 bases). Per germline, CDR1 MNHNS and CDR2 SASEGT. V lost 7 bases and J lost 4, with 13 bases in between. The CDR3 has 14 amino acids. The CDR3 protein is CASKVEGSTGELFF. The CDR3 coding sequence is TGTGCCAGCAAGGTCGAGGGTAGCACCGGGGAGCTGTTTTTT.

The genes are TRBV5-1 and TRBJ2-7, with TRBD1 matching over 8 bases. This CDR3 spans 15 amino acids. The V and J ends lost 4 bases and 6 bases, in that order; junction bases with no gene match: 12. Germline V gene sequence: CDR1 SGHRS, CDR2 YFSETQ. The CDR3 loop is CASSILGTGLSEQYF. In DNA form, the CDR3 reads TGCGCCAGCAGCATACTCGGGACAGGACTCTCCGAGCAGTACTTC.

Here the CDR3 reads CASSPGTGFQPQHF. CDR3 in DNA: TGTGCCAGCAGCCCCGGGACAGGTTTTCAGCCCCAGCATTTT. The chain couples TRBV7-9 to TRBJ1-5; TRBD1 aligns across 8 bases. J gave up 6 bases and V 5 bases, and 6 bases lay outside the gene matches. CDR1 SEHNR and CDR2 FQNEAQ come from the germline V gene (reference sequence). The CDR3 totals 14 residues.

CDR3 nucleotides: TGTGCCAGTAGAAGCGGTCTAACGCAGTATTTT. Its translation is CASRSGLTQYF. The chain joins TRBV19 to TRBJ2-3; TRBD2 is a possible D gene (5 bases). In germline, CDR1 is LNHDA, CDR2 SQIVND (reference sequence). V gave up 6 bases and J gave up 9 bases, with 10 bases separating them. CDR3 length: 11 residues. The full variable domain, its missing parts supplied by reference TRBV19 and TRBJ2-3, is DGGITQSPKYLFRKEGQNVTLSCEQNLNHDAMYWYRQDPGQGLRLIYYSQIVNDFQKGDIAEGYSVSREKKESFPLTVTSAQKNPTAFYLCASRSGLTQYFGPGTRLTVL.

The gene calls are TRBV6-5 and TRBJ1-2; the D gene is possibly TRBD1 (6 bases). The germline gives CDR1 MNHEY, CDR2 SVGAGI. V shed 5 bases and J shed 4 bases, with 17 bases lying between them. This CDR3 spans 15 amino acids. Here the CDR3 DNA reads TGTGCCAGCAGTGTCCAGGGGACGATGTCCTATGGCTACACCTTC. Amino acids: CASSVQGTMSYGYTF.